This T cell receptor beta chain was observed in a study of patients with pleural tuberculosis. TCRdb fed the reads into MiXCR, producing one record per CDR3 protein. The sample has about 29,000 distinct CDR3 sequences, 15% to 20% seen once. Trimming pared 0 bases from V and 10 bases from J, leaving 10 bases between. Germline-derived CDR1 and CDR2 are LGHDT and YNNKEL (reference sequence). CDR3 length: 13 amino acids. This clonotype has a count of ten or more. A much larger clone differs from this one at a single base, so this may be a read error. Sample: peripheral blood. The clonotype originates from a human donor with pleural tuberculosis. The chain uses TRBV3-1 and TRBJ1-5; the D is unclear. The CDR3 is CASSQEAGKPQHF. CDR3 coding DNA: TGTGCCAGCAGCCAAGAGGCGGGTAAACCCCAGCATTTT.